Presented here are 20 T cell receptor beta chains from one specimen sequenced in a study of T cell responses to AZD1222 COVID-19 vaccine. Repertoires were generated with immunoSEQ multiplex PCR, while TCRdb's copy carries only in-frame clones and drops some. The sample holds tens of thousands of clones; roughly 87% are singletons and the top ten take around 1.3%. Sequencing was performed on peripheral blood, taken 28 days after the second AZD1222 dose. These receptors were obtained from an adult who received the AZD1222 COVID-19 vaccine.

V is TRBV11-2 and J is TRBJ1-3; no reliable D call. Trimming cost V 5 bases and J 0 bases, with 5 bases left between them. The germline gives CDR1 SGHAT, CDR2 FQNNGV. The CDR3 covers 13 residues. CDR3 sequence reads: CASSTYSGNTIYF. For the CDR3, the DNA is TGTGCCAGCAGCACCTACTCTGGAAACACCATATATTTT.

CDR3: CASSYSSGGWQPQHF. CDR3 DNA sequence: TGTGCCAGCAGTTACTCTTCAGGGGGATGGCAGCCCCAGCATTTT. The J gene is TRBJ1-5, the V gene TRBV6-2 or TRBV6-3; 7 bases are shared with TRBD1. Germline V CDR1 and CDR2: MNHEY, SVGEGT. The junction had 6 bases not matched to a gene; V was cut back by 0 bases and J by 7 bases. CDR3 length: 15 amino acids.

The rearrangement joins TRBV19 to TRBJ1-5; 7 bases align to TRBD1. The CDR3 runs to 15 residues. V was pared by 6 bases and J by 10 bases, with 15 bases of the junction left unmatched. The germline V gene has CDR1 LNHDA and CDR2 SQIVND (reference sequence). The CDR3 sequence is CASSPSTGSPIPQHF. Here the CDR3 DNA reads TGTGCCAGTAGCCCCTCGACAGGGTCACCCATACCCCAGCATTTT.

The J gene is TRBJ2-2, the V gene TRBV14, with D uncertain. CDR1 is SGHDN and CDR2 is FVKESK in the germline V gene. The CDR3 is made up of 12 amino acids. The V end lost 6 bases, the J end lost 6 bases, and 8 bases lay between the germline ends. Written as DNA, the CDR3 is TGTGCCAGCAGATACTCCCCCGGGGAGCTGTTTTTT. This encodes CASRYSPGELFF.

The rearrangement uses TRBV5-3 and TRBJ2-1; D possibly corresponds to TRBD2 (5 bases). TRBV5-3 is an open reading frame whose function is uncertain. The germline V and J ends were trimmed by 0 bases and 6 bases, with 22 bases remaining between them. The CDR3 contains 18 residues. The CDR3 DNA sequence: TGTGCCAGAAGCTTGGTGGCCTGTGGAGCGGAGAAACTCAATGAGCAGTTCTTC. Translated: CARSLVACGAEKLNEQFF.

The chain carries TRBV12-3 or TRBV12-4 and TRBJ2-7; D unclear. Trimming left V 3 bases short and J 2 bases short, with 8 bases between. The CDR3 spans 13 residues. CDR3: CASSLTPTYEQYF. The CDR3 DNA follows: TGTGCCAGCAGTTTGACACCCACCTACGAGCAGTACTTC.

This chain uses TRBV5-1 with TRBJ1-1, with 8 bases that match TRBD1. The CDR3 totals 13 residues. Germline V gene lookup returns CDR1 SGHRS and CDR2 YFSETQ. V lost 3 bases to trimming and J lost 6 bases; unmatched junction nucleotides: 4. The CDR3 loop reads CASSYTGGPEAFF. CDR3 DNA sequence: TGCGCCAGCAGCTATACAGGGGGGCCTGAAGCTTTCTTT.

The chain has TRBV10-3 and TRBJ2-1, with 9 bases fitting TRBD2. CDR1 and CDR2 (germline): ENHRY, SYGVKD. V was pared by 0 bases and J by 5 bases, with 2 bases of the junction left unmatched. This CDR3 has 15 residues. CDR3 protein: CAISESPSGNNEQFF. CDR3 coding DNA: TGTGCCATCAGTGAGTCGCCTAGCGGGAACAATGAGCAGTTCTTC.

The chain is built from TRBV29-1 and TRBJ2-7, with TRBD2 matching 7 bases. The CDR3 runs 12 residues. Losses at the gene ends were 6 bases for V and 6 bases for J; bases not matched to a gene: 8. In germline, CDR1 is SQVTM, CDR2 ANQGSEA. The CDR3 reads CSVTGTTREQYF. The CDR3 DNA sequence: TGCAGCGTAACCGGGACTACCCGCGAGCAGTACTTC.

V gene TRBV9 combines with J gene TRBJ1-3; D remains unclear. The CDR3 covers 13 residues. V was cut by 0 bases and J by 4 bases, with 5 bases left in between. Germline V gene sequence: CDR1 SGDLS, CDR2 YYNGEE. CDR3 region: CASSVAGGNTIYF. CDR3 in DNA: TGTGCCAGCAGCGTAGCTGGGGGAAACACCATATATTTT.

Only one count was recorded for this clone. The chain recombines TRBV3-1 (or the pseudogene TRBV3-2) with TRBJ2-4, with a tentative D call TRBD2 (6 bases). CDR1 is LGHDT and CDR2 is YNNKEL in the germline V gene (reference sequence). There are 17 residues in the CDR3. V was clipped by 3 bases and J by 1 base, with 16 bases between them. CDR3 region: CASSHPGGGSAKNIQYF. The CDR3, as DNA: TGTGCCAGCAGCCACCCAGGAGGAGGGAGTGCCAAAAACATTCAGTACTTC.

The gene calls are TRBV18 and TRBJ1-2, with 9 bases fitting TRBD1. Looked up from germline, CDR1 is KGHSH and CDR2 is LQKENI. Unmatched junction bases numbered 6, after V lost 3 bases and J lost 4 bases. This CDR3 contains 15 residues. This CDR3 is CASSPRTGEVYGYTF. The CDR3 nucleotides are TGTGCCAGCTCACCCCGGACAGGGGAGGTCTATGGCTACACCTTC.

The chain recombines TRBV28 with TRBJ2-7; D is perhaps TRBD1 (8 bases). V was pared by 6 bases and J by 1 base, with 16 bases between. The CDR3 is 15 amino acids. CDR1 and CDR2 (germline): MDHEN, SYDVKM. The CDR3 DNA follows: TGTGCCAGCAGAGGACAGGGAGGGGGTTCCTACGAGCAGTACTTC. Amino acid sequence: CASRGQGGGSYEQYF. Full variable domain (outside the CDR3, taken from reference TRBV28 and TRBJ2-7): DVKVTQSSRYLVKRTGEKVFLECVQDMDHENMFWYRQDPGLGLRLIYFSYDVKMKEKGDIPEGYSVSREKKERFSLILESASTNQTSMYLCASRGQGGGSYEQYFGPGTRLTVT.

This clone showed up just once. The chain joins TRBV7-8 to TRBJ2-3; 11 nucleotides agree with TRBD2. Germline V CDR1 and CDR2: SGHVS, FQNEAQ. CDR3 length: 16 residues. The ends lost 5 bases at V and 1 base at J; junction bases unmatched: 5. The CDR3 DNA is TGTGCCAGCAGCCCTCCGACTAGCGGGGGCACAGATACGCAGTATTTT. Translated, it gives CASSPPTSGGTDTQYF.

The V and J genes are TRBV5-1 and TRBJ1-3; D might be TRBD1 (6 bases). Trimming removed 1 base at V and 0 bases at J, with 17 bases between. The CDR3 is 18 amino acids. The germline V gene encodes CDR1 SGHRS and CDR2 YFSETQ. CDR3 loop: CASSLFGLGASSGNTIYF. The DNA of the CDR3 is TGCGCCAGCAGCTTGTTCGGTCTGGGGGCTTCCTCTGGAAACACCATATATTTT.

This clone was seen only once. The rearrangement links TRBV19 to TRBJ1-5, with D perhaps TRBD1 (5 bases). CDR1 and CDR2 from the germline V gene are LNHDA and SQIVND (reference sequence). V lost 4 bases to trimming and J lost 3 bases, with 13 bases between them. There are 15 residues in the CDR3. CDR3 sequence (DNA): TGTGCCAGTAGTAAAATCGGACACGTCAATCAGCCCCAGCATTTT. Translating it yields CASSKIGHVNQPQHF. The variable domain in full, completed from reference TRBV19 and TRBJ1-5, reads DGGITQSPKYLFRKEGQNVTLSCEQNLNHDAMYWYRQDPGQGLRLIYYSQIVNDFQKGDIAEGYSVSREKKESFPLTVTSAQKNPTAFYLCASSKIGHVNQPQHFGDGTRLSIL.

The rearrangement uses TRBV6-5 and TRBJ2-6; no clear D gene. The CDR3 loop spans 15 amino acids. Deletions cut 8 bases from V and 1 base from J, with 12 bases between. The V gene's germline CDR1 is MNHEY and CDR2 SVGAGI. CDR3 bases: TGTGCCAGCTTCCCCCAGCTATCTGGGGCCAACGTCCTGACTTTC. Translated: CASFPQLSGANVLTF.

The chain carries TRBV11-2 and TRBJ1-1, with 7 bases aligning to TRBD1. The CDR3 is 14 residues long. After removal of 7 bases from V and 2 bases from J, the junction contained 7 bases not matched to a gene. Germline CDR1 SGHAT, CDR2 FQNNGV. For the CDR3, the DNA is TGTGCCAGCAAGGGACGACAGGGTAACACTGAAGCTTTCTTT. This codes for CASKGRQGNTEAFF. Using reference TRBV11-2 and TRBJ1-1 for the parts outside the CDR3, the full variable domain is EAGVAQSPRYKIIEKRQSVAFWCNPISGHATLYWYQQILGQGPKLLIQFQNNGVVDDSQLPKDRFSAERLKGVDSTLKIQPAKLEDSAVYLCASKGRQGNTEAFFGQGTRLTVV.

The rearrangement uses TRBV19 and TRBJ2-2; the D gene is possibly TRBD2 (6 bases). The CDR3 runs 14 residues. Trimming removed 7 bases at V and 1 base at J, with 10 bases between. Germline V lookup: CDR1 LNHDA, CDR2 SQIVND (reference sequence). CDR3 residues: CASIGRENTGELFF. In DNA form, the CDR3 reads TGTGCCAGTATAGGGCGGGAGAACACCGGGGAGCTGTTTTTT.

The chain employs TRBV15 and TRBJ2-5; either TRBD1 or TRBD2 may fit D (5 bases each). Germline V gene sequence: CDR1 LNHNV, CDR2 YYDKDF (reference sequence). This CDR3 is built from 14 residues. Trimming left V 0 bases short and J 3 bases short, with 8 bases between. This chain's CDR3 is CATSRDRGEETQYF. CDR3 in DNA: TGTGCCACCAGCAGAGATAGAGGGGAAGAGACCCAGTACTTC.